The 21 T cell receptor beta chains below all came from one sample that was sequenced in a study of response to subunit inactivated influenza vaccine. TCRdb re-called the RT-PCR reads with MiXCR, one entry per CDR3 protein. This repertoire shows around 710,000 distinct CDR3 sequences, 11% to 15% found once; its top ten account for approximately 7%. Sequenced here: PBMCs from blood, sampled 14 to 15 days before vaccination. The source of these receptors is a man aged 45-65 years who received an inactivated influenza vaccine.

V gene TRBV9 combines with J gene TRBJ1-2; a possible D gene is TRBD1 (5 bases). This CDR3 is built from 14 residues. CDR1 and CDR2 from the germline V gene are SGDLS and YYNGEE. V lost 4 bases and J 4 bases, leaving 14 bases between the germline ends. The CDR3 sequence: CASSISGDGYGYTF. DNA of the CDR3: TGTGCCAGCAGCATTAGTGGGGACGGCTATGGCTACACCTTC.

This clonotype was detected a few times. Because the CDR3's place on the DNA is in doubt, the DNA is left out and the CDR3 is given as listed by TCRdb. This chain links TRBV12-3 or TRBV12-4 with TRBJ1-1; no DNA check was done on the table's D call, TRBD1. The CDR3 is 12 residues long, ends included. CDR3 loop: CASRFGTGAARF.

This clonotype was recorded a few times. V gene TRBV4-2 combines with J gene TRBJ2-3; 10 bases are shared with TRBD2. The trim removed 0 bases at V and 6 bases at J, leaving 9 bases unmatched. CDR1 and CDR2 (germline): LGHNA, YNFKEQ. This CDR3 contains 17 residues. CDR3 sequence (DNA): TGTGCCAGCAGCCAAGAGTTCCTAGCGGGAGACGGGGATACGCAGTATTTT. This translates into CASSQEFLAGDGDTQYF.

CDR3 protein: CASSKNLGVETPHHPRLYEQYF. The CDR3 DNA sequence: TGTGCCAGCAGCAAAAATCTAGGGGTTGAGACTCCCCACCACCCTCGCCTCTACGAGCAGTACTTC. The chain combines TRBV21-1 with TRBJ2-7; TRBD1 is the table's D call, not checked against the DNA. TRBV21-1 is assigned pseudogene status. This CDR3 spans 22 amino acids.

In its sample, this clonotype was seen a few times. CDR3 protein: CASSPRRVARQETQYF. The DNA of the CDR3 is TGTGCCAGCAGCCCCCGCAGAGTGGCGAGGCAAGAGACCCAGTACTTC. The chain has TRBV7-8 and TRBJ2-5; no definite D call. The V gene lost 5 bases and the J gene lost 2 bases, with 18 bases spanning the gap. Germline CDR1 and CDR2: SGHVS and FQNEAQ. There are 16 residues in the CDR3. Variable domain in full (rest from reference TRBV7-8 and TRBJ2-5): GAGVSQSPRYKVAKRGQDVALRCDPISGHVSLFWYQQALGQGPEFLTYFQNEAQLDKSGLPSDRFFAERPEGSVSTLKIQRTQQEDSAVYLCASSPRRVARQETQYFGPGTRLLVL.

This clonotype was seen ten or more times. The J gene is TRBJ1-5, the V gene TRBV12-3 or TRBV12-4; 7 bases agree with TRBD1. Unmatched junction bases numbered 8, after V lost 5 bases and J lost 7 bases. CDR3 size: 14 residues. The CDR3 nucleotides are TGTGCCAGCAGTCTGGGACAGAGCAGGCAGCCCCAGCATTTT. Translating it yields CASSLGQSRQPQHF.

This clonotype was counted a few times. The chain couples TRBV29-1 to TRBJ2-1, with 9 bases that match TRBD2. Germline V gene sequence: CDR1 SQVTM, CDR2 ANQGSEA. Unmatched junction bases numbered 11, after V lost 8 bases and J lost 6 bases. CDR3 size: 14 residues. The CDR3 DNA reads as TGCAGCTCATATGACCCAGCGGGAGGCAATGAGCAGTTCTTC. It encodes CSSYDPAGGNEQFF.

The chain employs TRBV5-5 and TRBJ2-7; 8 bases align to TRBD1. This CDR3 contains 12 residues. Unmatched junction bases numbered 4, after V lost 4 bases and J lost 7 bases. Germline V gene data show CDR1 as SGHKS and CDR2 as YYEKEE (reference sequence). In DNA form, the CDR3 reads TGTGCCAGCAGCATCGGACAGGGTGAGCAGTACTTC. Translated, it gives CASSIGQGEQYF. Using reference TRBV5-5 and TRBJ2-7 for the parts outside the CDR3, the full variable domain is DAGVTQSPTHLIKTRGQQVTLRCSPISGHKSVSWYQQVLGQGPQFIFQYYEKEERGRGNFPDRFSARQFPNYSSELNVNALLLGDSALYLCASSIGQGEQYFGPGTRLTVT.

This clonotype was detected a few times. This chain links TRBV6-4 with TRBJ1-5; D remains unclear. With 0 bases removed from V and 5 bases from J, the gap between germline ends came to 5 bases. Germline V gene data show CDR1 as MRHNA and CDR2 as SNTAGT. This CDR3 spans 13 amino acids. The CDR3 is CASSDSNDQPQHF. The CDR3 DNA is TGTGCCAGCAGTGACTCTAACGATCAGCCCCAGCATTTT.

This clonotype has a count of ten or more. The chain employs TRBV10-3 and TRBJ1-2, with TRBD1 matching over 9 bases. Germline values: CDR1 ENHRY, CDR2 SYGVKD. V trimming: 3 bases; J trimming: 5 bases; junction bases outside the gene matches: 4. The CDR3 is 14 amino acids. The CDR3 region has the DNA TGTGCCATCAGTGACGATGACAGGGGGTATGGCTACACCTTC. Residues: CAISDDDRGYGYTF.

The chain links TRBV20-1 to TRBJ2-7, with D perhaps TRBD1 or TRBD2 (5 bases each). Germline CDR1 DFQATT, CDR2 SNEGSKA (reference sequence). The CDR3 has 12 residues. Trimming cost V 6 bases and J 3 bases, with 12 bases left between them. The CDR3 region is CSAEGRNYEQYF. CDR3 bases: TGCAGTGCCGAGGGGAGAAACTACGAGCAGTACTTC.

The chain is built from TRBV4-1 and TRBJ1-2; 11 bases align to TRBD1. This CDR3 spans 15 amino acids. CDR1 MGHRA and CDR2 YSYEKL come from the germline V gene. With 3 bases clipped from V and 7 bases from J, the junction kept 7 bases outside the gene matches. This CDR3 is CASSQDRGRTVGYTF. CDR3 nucleotides: TGCGCCAGCAGCCAGGACAGGGGGCGGACGGTTGGCTACACCTTC.

This clonotype was found a few times. The V call is TRBV20-1, the J call TRBJ2-1, with 7 bases aligning to TRBD2. The CDR3 sequence is 13 residues long. Germline-derived CDR1 and CDR2 are DFQATT and SNEGSKA (reference sequence). V lost 5 bases and J lost 5; bases outside the gene matches: 6. CDR3 sequence (DNA): TGCAGTGCTCGCCGGGACTACAACAATGAGCAGTTCTTC. Its protein product is CSARRDYNNEQFF.

A few counts support this clonotype. This rearrangement joins TRBV6-2 or TRBV6-3 to TRBJ2-1, with 12 bases matching TRBD1. Germline CDR1 and CDR2: MNHEY and SVGEGT. This CDR3 contains 20 residues. Losses at the gene ends were 0 bases for V and 7 bases for J; bases not matched to a gene: 16. The CDR3 loop reads CASSYSGQGAGGRAGNEQFF. CDR3 bases: TGTGCCAGCAGTTACTCGGGACAGGGGGCAGGTGGGAGGGCCGGTAATGAGCAGTTCTTC.

The chain is built from TRBV12-3 or TRBV12-4 and TRBJ2-3; D is possibly TRBD2 (6 bases). The V end was cut by 3 bases, the J end by 2 bases, with 12 bases between. CDR3 length equals 15 residues. The CDR3 DNA reads TGTGCCAGCAGTTTGGAGGGCAGCCTCACAGATACGCAGTATTTT. Its protein is CASSLEGSLTDTQYF.

This clonotype has more than one count but fewer than ten. The chain carries TRBV29-1 and TRBJ1-1; D perhaps matches TRBD1 (5 bases). Trimming removed 8 bases at V and 0 bases at J, with 13 bases between. Per the germline V gene, CDR1 is SQVTM and CDR2 is ANQGSEA. This CDR3 spans 13 amino acids. The CDR3 DNA is TGCAGCACGAGGGGTATCCTGAACACTGAAGCTTTCTTT. Translating gives CSTRGILNTEAFF.

This clonotype was counted many times. The rearrangement links TRBV6-2 or TRBV6-3 to TRBJ2-6; D possibly corresponds to TRBD1 (6 bases). Germline V gene sequence: CDR1 MNHEY, CDR2 SVGEGT. V lost 6 bases, J lost 2 bases, and 14 bases lay in between. This CDR3 has 16 amino acids. The CDR3 DNA reads TGTGCCAGCAGCTCAACAGGGATCGCTGGGGCCAACGTCCTGACTTTC. Protein: CASSSTGIAGANVLTF.

This clonotype turned up a few times. The V and J genes are TRBV30 and TRBJ2-1, with D possibly TRBD1 on 6 matching bases. Germline-derived CDR1 and CDR2 are GTSNPN and SVGIG (reference sequence). V dropped 0 bases and J dropped 6 bases, with 24 bases sitting between them. This CDR3 is 18 amino acids long. The chain's CDR3 is CAWSVRDPGRGWLNEQFF. The CDR3, as DNA: TGTGCCTGGAGTGTACGGGACCCGGGCAGGGGTTGGCTCAATGAGCAGTTCTTC.

The CDR3 region is CASSPPSQGVFHEQYF. The DNA for the CDR3 is TGTGCCAGCTCACCACCGTCTCAGGGGGTGTTCCACGAGCAGTACTTC. V and J are TRBV18 and TRBJ2-7; the match to TRBD1 covers 7 bases. Germline V CDR1 and CDR2: KGHSH, LQKENI. The CDR3 consists of 16 residues. V trimming: 0 bases; J trimming: 5 bases; junction bases outside the gene matches: 10.

Many counts were recorded for this clonotype. The J gene is TRBJ1-2, the V gene TRBV5-1; D uncertain. V was pared by 0 bases and J by 2 bases, with 11 bases between. Germline loops: CDR1 SGHRS, CDR2 YFSETQ. The CDR3 has 15 amino acids. The chain's CDR3 is CASSLANIGNYGYTF. CDR3 DNA sequence: TGCGCCAGCAGCTTGGCCAATATTGGAAACTATGGCTACACCTTC.

The V and J genes are TRBV27 and TRBJ1-2, with 7 bases fitting TRBD1. Trimming cost V 0 bases and J 5 bases; bases outside gene matches: 6. The germline gives CDR1 MNHEY, CDR2 SMNVEV (reference sequence). The CDR3 covers 15 residues. The CDR3 region is CASSLSMTGRYGYTF. The CDR3 DNA reads as TGTGCCAGCAGTTTATCGATGACAGGGAGATATGGCTACACCTTC.